This passage covers 21 T cell receptor beta chains from one sample sequenced in a study of T cell changes during pregnancy in multiple sclerosis. The table came from immunoSEQ multiplex PCR; TCRdb's copy has only in-frame clones and leaves some out. The table shows about 36,000 clones, with approximately 89% occurring only once. The input for sequencing was CD8+ T cells from peripheral blood mononuclear cells, taken in the third trimester of pregnancy. The receptor source for this set is a female donor with multiple sclerosis, enrolled in a pregnancy study.

V and J are TRBV19 and TRBJ2-1; D is undetermined. Trimming shortened V by 8 bases and J by 8 bases, and 16 bases separated the two germline ends. Per the germline V gene, CDR1 is LNHDA and CDR2 is SQIVND (reference sequence). The CDR3 spans 13 residues. CDR3 protein: CASRGLSPHEQFF. The DNA for the CDR3 is TGTGCCAGTCGAGGCCTGTCGCCCCATGAGCAGTTCTTC.

This clone was found a few times. The genes are TRBV30 and TRBJ1-1; D gene ambiguous. Trimming pared 0 bases from V and 4 bases from J, leaving 9 bases between. Germline CDR1 reads GTSNPN; CDR2 reads SVGIG (reference sequence). CDR3 length equals 13 residues. The CDR3 sequence is CAWSVRGSTEAFF. DNA for the CDR3: TGTGCCTGGAGTGTACGTGGGAGCACTGAAGCTTTCTTT. Supplemented by reference TRBV30 and TRBJ1-1, the full variable domain reads SQTIHQWPATLVQPVGSPLSLECTVEGTSNPNLYWYRQAAGRGLQLLFYSVGIGQISSEVPQNLSASRPQDRQFILSSKKLLLSDSGFYLCAWSVRGSTEAFFGQGTRLTVV.

The V gene is TRBV6-1, the J gene TRBJ1-2; 7 nucleotides agree with TRBD1. The CDR3 has 12 amino acids. CDR1 and CDR2 from the germline V gene are MNHNS and SASEGT. V trimming: 9 bases; J trimming: 5 bases; junction bases outside the gene matches: 6. CDR3 in amino acids: CASLRGYYGYTF. The CDR3 DNA sequence: TGTGCCAGTCTCAGGGGGTATTATGGCTACACCTTC.

The chain carries TRBV19 and TRBJ2-7; tentative D call: TRBD1 (6 bases). Looked up from germline, CDR1 is LNHDA and CDR2 is SQIVND (reference sequence). V lost 1 base, J lost 4 bases, and 8 bases lay in between. The CDR3 totals 13 residues. CDR3 in amino acids: CASSIGRGYEQYF. The DNA of the CDR3 is TGTGCCAGTAGTATAGGCAGGGGATACGAGCAGTACTTC.

J is TRBJ2-7 and V is TRBV9; 8 nucleotides agree with TRBD1. Germline loops: CDR1 SGDLS, CDR2 YYNGEE. The trim removed 3 bases at V and 0 bases at J, leaving 11 bases unmatched. The CDR3 consists of 17 residues. The CDR3 DNA reads TGTGCCAGCAGCGCCACAGGGGGGACCACCAACTCCTACGAGCAGTACTTC. Protein sequence: CASSATGGTTNSYEQYF.

The chain is built from TRBV9 and TRBJ2-3; D is perhaps TRBD2 (5 bases). CDR3 length: 15 amino acids. CDR1 is SGDLS, CDR2 YYNGEE, per germline. V dropped 0 bases and J dropped 6 bases, with 14 bases sitting between them. In DNA, the CDR3 is TGTGCCAGCAGCGTAGCCGGGGTATTGTACGATACGCAGTATTTT. Its translation: CASSVAGVLYDTQYF.

The chain combines TRBV7-9 with TRBJ2-4; 7 bases are a match to TRBD1. This CDR3 is built from 16 residues. The germline V gene encodes CDR1 SEHNR and CDR2 FQNEAQ (reference sequence). The trim removed 5 bases at V and 0 bases at J, leaving 7 bases unmatched. CDR3 region: CASSPGQALAKNIQYF. The CDR3 coding sequence is TGTGCCAGCAGCCCCGGACAGGCTTTAGCCAAAAACATTCAGTACTTC.

This rearrangement joins TRBV7-6 to TRBJ2-5, with 8 bases lining up with TRBD2. This CDR3 has 16 amino acids. Germline-derived CDR1 and CDR2 are SGHVS and FNYEAQ. V gave up 0 bases and J gave up 3 bases; unmatched junction bases: 6. The CDR3 DNA sequence: TGTGCCAGCAGCTTAGCGTGGAGCGGGAGAGAAGAGACCCAGTACTTC. It codes for CASSLAWSGREETQYF.

This clone was detected only once. V is TRBV19 and J is TRBJ1-2, with D maybe TRBD1 (6 bases). The V end was cut by 5 bases, the J end by 1 base, with 14 bases between. From germline, CDR1 is LNHDA and CDR2 SQIVND (reference sequence). The CDR3 contains 15 residues. The CDR3 sequence: CASSPDRLLNYGYTF. The CDR3 DNA sequence: TGTGCCAGTAGTCCCGACAGGCTCCTTAACTATGGCTACACCTTC.

This clone was seen once. J is TRBJ2-7 and V is TRBV30; D is uncertain. Trimming cost V 2 bases and J 6 bases, with 8 bases left between them. CDR1 is GTSNPN and CDR2 is SVGIG in the germline V gene (reference sequence). The CDR3 extends over 11 amino acids. Written as DNA, the CDR3 is TGTGCCTGGAGTAGAGTTACCGAGCAGTACTTC. This gives the protein CAWSRVTEQYF.

The chain uses TRBV5-1 and TRBJ2-4; TRBD2 might be the D (5 bases). From germline, CDR1 is SGHRS and CDR2 YFSETQ. The CDR3 covers 18 residues. Between the trimmed V and J ends, which lost 0 bases and 7 bases, there was a span of 23 bases. The chain's CDR3 is CASSLGGEIQAKRNIQYF. Here the CDR3 DNA reads TGCGCCAGCAGCTTGGGGGGAGAGATTCAAGCGAAACGGAACATTCAGTACTTC.

This chain connects TRBV7-8 to TRBJ1-2, with D tentatively TRBD1 (5 bases). The CDR3 is 16 residues long. Germline CDR1 SGHVS, CDR2 FQNEAQ. The V end was cut by 1 base, the J end by 0 bases, with 12 bases between. The CDR3 nucleotides read TGTGCCAGCAGCTTAGTTACGGGGGGTGCTAACTATGGCTACACCTTC. Translating gives CASSLVTGGANYGYTF.

V and J are TRBV4-3 and TRBJ1-2; D possibly corresponds to TRBD1 (5 bases). This CDR3 spans 15 amino acids. Germline-derived CDR1 and CDR2 are LGHNA and YSLEER. V was shortened by 1 base and J by 4 bases, with 13 bases between the two germline ends. CDR3 DNA sequence: TGCGCCAGCAGCCAAGGGACACCACCCCTCTATGGCTACACCTTC. Amino acid sequence: CASSQGTPPLYGYTF.

The chain joins TRBV27 to TRBJ1-6; the D gene is possibly TRBD1 (6 bases). With 5 bases removed from V and 14 bases from J, the gap between germline ends came to 13 bases. Germline lookup yields CDR1 MNHEY and CDR2 SMNVEV (reference sequence). The CDR3 extends over 12 amino acids. CDR3 sequence: CASSIQGSTLHF. In DNA form, the CDR3 reads TGTGCCAGCAGTATACAGGGTTCCACCCTCCACTTT.

The chain combines TRBV13 with TRBJ2-5; 10 positions match TRBD2. With 5 bases clipped from V and 3 bases from J, the junction kept 6 bases outside the gene matches. Germline V gives CDR1 PRHDT, CDR2 FYEKMQ (reference sequence). CDR3 size: 15 residues. This chain's CDR3 is CASSLRTSGKETQYF. CDR3 bases: TGTGCCAGCAGCCTACGGACTAGCGGAAAAGAGACCCAGTACTTC.

The chain carries TRBV7-9 and TRBJ2-5; TRBD2 agrees at 10 bases. The CDR3 sequence is 15 residues long. Germline V gene sequence: CDR1 SEHNR, CDR2 FQNEAQ (reference sequence). V gave up 6 bases and J gave up 5 bases; unmatched junction bases: 9. The chain's CDR3 is CASSPGGTSAETQYF. Written as DNA, the CDR3 is TGTGCCAGCAGTCCCGGGGGGACTAGCGCGGAGACCCAGTACTTC.

This clone was picked up a small number of times. This chain uses TRBV27 with TRBJ2-2; no reliable D call. Trimming took 7 bases from V and 2 from J, leaving 2 bases between them. The CDR3 spans 11 residues. Germline loops: CDR1 MNHEY, CDR2 SMNVEV (reference sequence). DNA for the CDR3: TGTGCCAGCACAAACACCGGGGAGCTGTTTTTT. Its translation: CASTNTGELFF.

V gene TRBV9 combines with J gene TRBJ2-1; 14 bases align to TRBD2. CDR1 and CDR2 (germline): SGDLS, YYNGEE. CDR3 length equals 20 residues. Losses at the gene ends were 3 bases for V and 2 bases for J; bases not matched to a gene: 13. CDR3: CASSAPETSGGGAAYNEQFF. CDR3 nucleotide sequence: TGTGCCAGCAGCGCTCCAGAGACTAGCGGGGGGGGAGCGGCCTACAATGAGCAGTTCTTC.

This clone appeared a single time. This chain links TRBV19 with TRBJ2-5; D is possibly TRBD2 (5 bases). CDR1 is LNHDA, CDR2 SQIVND, per germline (reference sequence). This CDR3 has 15 amino acids. The V and J ends lost 2 bases and 5 bases respectively, with 15 bases between them. The CDR3 region has the DNA TGTGCCAGTAGTATATATGGCACCCCGGGGGAGACCCAGTACTTC. Translated, it gives CASSIYGTPGETQYF.

V is TRBV6-5 and J is TRBJ1-1; 10 nucleotides line up with TRBD1. Germline values: CDR1 MNHEY, CDR2 SVGAGI. The junction had 1 base not matched to a gene; V was cut back by 0 bases and J by 6 bases. The CDR3 covers 14 residues. The chain's CDR3 is CASSYSGTGAEAFF. The CDR3 coding sequence is TGTGCCAGCAGTTACTCCGGGACAGGGGCTGAAGCTTTCTTT.

The CDR3 reads CASSPWGQGLNEQYF. Here the CDR3 DNA reads TGTGCCAGCAGCCCCTGGGGACAGGGGCTGAACGAGCAGTACTTC. The chain couples TRBV5-5 to TRBJ2-7; the match to TRBD1 covers 10 bases. The CDR3 consists of 15 residues. Germline-derived CDR1 and CDR2 are SGHKS and YYEKEE (reference sequence). V was pared by 4 bases and J by 5 bases, with 9 bases of the junction left unmatched.